This T cell receptor beta chain was identified in a study of blood T cell repertoires in COVID-19. As for the study in general: There were acute and convalescent COVID-19 samples, and they came from the United States, Italy and Spain. From T cells, B-cell-depleted T cells, or PBMCs came the material, which was cDNA or gDNA.

As handled by the study authors: Estimation of nucleated cell counts was performed using reference gene primer amplification. Measured with immunoSEQ multiplex PCR; TCRdb has only the in-frame clones, and not every one. That table gives V, J and clone size, and the DNA gave D and trimming. This sample has roughly 39,000 clones, with 85% to 90% found just once. Trimming cost V 7 bases and J 0 bases, with 9 bases left between them. Germline V gene lookup returns CDR1 SGHVS and CDR2 FQNEAQ. The CDR3 is 14 residues long. This clone was seen only once. This sequence was found in a man aged 50 or older with active or convalescent COVID-19. The sequenced sample consisted of peripheral blood. The chain combines TRBV7-8 with TRBJ1-4; D not certain. The chain's CDR3 is CASTRGSTNEKLFF. CDR3 nucleotides: TGTGCCAGCACTAGAGGGTCAACTAATGAAAAACTGTTTTTT.